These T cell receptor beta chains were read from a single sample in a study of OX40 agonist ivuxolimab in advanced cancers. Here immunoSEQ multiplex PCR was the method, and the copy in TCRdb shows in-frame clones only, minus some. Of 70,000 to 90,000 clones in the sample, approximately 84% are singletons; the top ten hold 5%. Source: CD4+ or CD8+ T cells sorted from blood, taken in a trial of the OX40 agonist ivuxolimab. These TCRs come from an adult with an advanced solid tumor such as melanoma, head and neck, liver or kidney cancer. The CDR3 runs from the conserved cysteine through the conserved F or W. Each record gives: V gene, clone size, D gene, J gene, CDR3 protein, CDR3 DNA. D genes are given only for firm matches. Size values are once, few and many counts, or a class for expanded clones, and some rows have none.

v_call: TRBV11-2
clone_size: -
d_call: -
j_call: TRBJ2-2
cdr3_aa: CASSHILSTGELFF
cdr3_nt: TGTGCCAGCAGCCACATCCTGTCCACCGGGGAGCTGTTTTTT

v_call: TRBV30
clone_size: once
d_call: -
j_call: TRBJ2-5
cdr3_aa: CAWSRDPTWGETQYF
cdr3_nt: TGTGCCTGGAGTCGGGACCCTACCTGGGGAGAGACCCAGTACTTC

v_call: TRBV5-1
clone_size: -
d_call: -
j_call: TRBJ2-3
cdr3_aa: CASSLAISTDTQYF
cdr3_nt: TGCGCCAGCAGCTTGGCCATTAGCACAGATACGCAGTATTTT

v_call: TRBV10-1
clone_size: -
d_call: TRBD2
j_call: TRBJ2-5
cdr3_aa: CASSESLAGIDAETQYF
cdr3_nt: TGCGCCAGCAGTGAGTCTTTAGCGGGTATAGATGCAGAGACCCAGTACTTC

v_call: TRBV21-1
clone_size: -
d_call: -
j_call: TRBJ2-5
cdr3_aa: CASSLPQVITWETQYF
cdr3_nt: TGTGCCAGCAGCCTCCCCCAGGTTATAACTTGGGAGACCCAGTACTTC

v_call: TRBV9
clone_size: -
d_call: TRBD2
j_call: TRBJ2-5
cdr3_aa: CASSAPGLAGTETQYF
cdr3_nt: TGTGCCAGCAGCGCGCCGGGACTAGCGGGGACCGAGACCCAGTACTTC

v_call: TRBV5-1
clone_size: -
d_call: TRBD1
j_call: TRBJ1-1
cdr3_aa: CASSRQGGNTEAFF
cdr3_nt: TGCGCCAGCAGCCGACAGGGCGGGAATACTGAAGCTTTCTTT

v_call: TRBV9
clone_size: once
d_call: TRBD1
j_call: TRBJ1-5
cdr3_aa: CASSVGQGGNQPQHF
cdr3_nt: TGTGCCAGCAGCGTAGGACAGGGAGGCAATCAGCCCCAGCATTTT

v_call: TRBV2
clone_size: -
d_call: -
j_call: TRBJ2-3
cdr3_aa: CASSGSREILTDTQYF
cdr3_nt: TGTGCCAGCAGTGGATCCAGGGAAATCCTCACAGATACGCAGTATTTT

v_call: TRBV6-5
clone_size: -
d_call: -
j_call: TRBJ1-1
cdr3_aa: CASIGLFPEAFF
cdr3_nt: TGTGCCAGCATAGGGTTATTTCCTGAAGCTTTCTTT

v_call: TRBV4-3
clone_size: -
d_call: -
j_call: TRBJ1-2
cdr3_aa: CASSQDSWGPGYGYTF
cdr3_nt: TGCGCCAGCAGCCAAGATAGCTGGGGGCCGGGCTATGGCTACACCTTC

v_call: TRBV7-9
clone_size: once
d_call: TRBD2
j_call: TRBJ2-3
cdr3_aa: CASSSYGTSGRAGTDTQYF
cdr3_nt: TGTGCCAGCAGCTCTTACGGGACTAGCGGGAGGGCGGGCACAGATACGCAGTATTTT

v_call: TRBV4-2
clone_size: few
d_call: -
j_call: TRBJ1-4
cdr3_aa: CASSQGGSKSGEKLFF
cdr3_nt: TGTGCCAGCAGCCAAGGCGGATCAAAGAGTGGCGAAAAACTGTTTTTT

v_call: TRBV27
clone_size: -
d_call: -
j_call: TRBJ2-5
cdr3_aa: CASSSSDGTQYF
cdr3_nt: TGTGCCAGCAGTTCCTCGGACGGGACCCAGTACTTC

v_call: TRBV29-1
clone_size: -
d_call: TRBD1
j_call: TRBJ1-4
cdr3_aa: CSVVWDRGTRRNEKLFF
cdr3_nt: TGCAGCGTTGTATGGGACAGGGGAACTCGTCGGAATGAAAAACTGTTTTTT

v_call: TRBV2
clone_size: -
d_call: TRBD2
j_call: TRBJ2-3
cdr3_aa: CASSGLAGFTDTQYF
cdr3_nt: TGTGCCAGCAGCGGACTAGCGGGGTTCACAGATACGCAGTATTTT

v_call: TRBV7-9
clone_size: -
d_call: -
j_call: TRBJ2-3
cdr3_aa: CASRRGAYNTDTQYF
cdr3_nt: TGTGCCAGCAGGCGTGGGGCTTATAACACAGATACGCAGTATTTT

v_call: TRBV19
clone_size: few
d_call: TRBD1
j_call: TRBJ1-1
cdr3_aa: CASSVTGGVYPEAFF
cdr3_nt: TGTGCCAGTAGTGTTACAGGGGGCGTATACCCTGAAGCTTTCTTT

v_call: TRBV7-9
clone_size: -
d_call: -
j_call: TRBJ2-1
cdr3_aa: CASDKEGEQFF
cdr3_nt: TGTGCCAGCGACAAGGAGGGTGAGCAGTTCTTC

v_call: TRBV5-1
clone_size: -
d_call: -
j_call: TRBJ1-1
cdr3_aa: CASSPEGVEAFF
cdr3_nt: TGCGCCAGCAGCCCGGAGGGGGTTGAAGCTTTCTTT

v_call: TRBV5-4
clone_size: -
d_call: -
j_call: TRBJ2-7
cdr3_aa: CASSLDPTYEQYF
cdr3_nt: TGTGCCAGCAGCTTGGACCCTACCTACGAGCAGTACTTC

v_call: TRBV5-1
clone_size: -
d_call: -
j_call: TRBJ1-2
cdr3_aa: CASSIFGSGDGYTF
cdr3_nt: TGCGCCAGCAGCATATTTGGGTCTGGAGATGGCTACACCTTC

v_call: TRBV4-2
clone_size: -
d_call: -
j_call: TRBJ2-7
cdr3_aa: CASSPRGTSYEQYF
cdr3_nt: TGTGCCAGCAGCCCCCGCGGGACCTCCTACGAGCAGTACTTC

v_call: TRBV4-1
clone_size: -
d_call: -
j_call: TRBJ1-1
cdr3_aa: CASSQGNGLGAFF
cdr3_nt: TGCGCCAGCAGCCAAGGGAACGGTTTGGGTGCTTTCTTT

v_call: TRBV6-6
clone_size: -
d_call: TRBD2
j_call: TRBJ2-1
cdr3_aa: CAAASGVDEQFF
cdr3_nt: TGTGCCGCTGCTAGCGGGGTAGATGAGCAGTTCTTC

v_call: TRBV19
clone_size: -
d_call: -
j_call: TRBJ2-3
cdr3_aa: CASSMGGPSTDTQYF
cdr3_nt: TGTGCCAGTAGTATGGGGGGACCTAGCACAGATACGCAGTATTTT

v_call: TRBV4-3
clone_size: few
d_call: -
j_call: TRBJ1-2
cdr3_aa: CASSQDRLGGYTF
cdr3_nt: TGCGCCAGCAGCCAAGATCGTTTGGGTGGCTACACCTTC

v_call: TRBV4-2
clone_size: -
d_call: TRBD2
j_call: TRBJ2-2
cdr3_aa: CASSLTSGGAGGELFF
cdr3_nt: TGTGCCAGCAGCCTCACTAGCGGAGGGGCGGGCGGGGAGCTGTTTTTT

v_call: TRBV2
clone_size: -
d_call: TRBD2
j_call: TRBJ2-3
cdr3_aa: CASSLRLAGDFTDTQYF
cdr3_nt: TGTGCCAGCAGCTTAAGACTAGCGGGAGACTTCACAGATACGCAGTATTTT

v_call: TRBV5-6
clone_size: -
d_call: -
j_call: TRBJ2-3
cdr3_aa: CASSVGLLADTQYF
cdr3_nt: TGTGCCAGCAGCGTGGGACTGCTCGCAGATACGCAGTATTTT

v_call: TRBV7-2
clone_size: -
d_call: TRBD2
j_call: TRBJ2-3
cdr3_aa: CASTRDYLSTDTQYF
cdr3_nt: TGTGCCAGCACCAGGGACTATCTTAGCACAGATACGCAGTATTTT

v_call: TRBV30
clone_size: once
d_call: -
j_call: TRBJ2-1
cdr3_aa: CAWSVRGNEQFF
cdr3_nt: TGTGCCTGGAGTGTACGGGGGAATGAGCAGTTCTTC

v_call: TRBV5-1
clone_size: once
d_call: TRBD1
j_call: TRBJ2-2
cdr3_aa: CASGYGQGTGELFF
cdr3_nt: TGCGCCAGCGGGTACGGACAGGGTACCGGGGAGCTGTTTTTT

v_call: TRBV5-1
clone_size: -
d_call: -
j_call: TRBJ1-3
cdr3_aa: CASSYQGWDTIYF
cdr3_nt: TGCGCCAGCAGCTACCAGGGCTGGGACACCATATATTTT

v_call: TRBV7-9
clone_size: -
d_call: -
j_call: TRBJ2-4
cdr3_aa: CASSFGQINIQYF
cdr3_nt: TGTGCCAGCAGCTTTGGGCAGATAAACATTCAGTACTTC

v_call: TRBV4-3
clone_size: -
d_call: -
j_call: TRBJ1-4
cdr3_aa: CASSQREVGATNEKLFF
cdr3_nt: TGCGCCAGCAGCCAAAGGGAGGTGGGGGCAACTAATGAAAAACTGTTTTTT

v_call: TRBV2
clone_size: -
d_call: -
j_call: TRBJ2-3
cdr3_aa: CATHTDTQYF
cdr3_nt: TGTGCCACCCACACAGATACGCAGTATTTT

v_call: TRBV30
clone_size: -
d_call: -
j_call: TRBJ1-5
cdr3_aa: CAWSQDSNQPQHF
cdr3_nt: TGTGCCTGGAGTCAAGACAGCAATCAGCCCCAGCATTTT

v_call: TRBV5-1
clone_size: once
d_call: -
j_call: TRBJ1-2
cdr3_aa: CASSLMAGMGGYTF
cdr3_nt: TGCGCCAGCAGCTTGATGGCCGGAATGGGGGGCTACACCTTC

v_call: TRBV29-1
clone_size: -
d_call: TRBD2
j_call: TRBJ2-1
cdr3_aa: CSESLAGINEQFF
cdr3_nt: TGCAGCGAAAGCCTAGCGGGAATCAATGAGCAGTTCTTC

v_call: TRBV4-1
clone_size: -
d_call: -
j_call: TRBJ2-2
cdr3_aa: CASSSGPGRNTGELFF
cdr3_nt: TGCGCCAGCAGCTCCGGGCCGGGGCGGAACACCGGGGAGCTGTTTTTT

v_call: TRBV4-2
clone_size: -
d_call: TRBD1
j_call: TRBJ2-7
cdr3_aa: CASSQGDRALDEQYF
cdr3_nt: TGTGCCAGCAGCCAAGGGGACAGGGCTCTGGACGAGCAGTACTTC

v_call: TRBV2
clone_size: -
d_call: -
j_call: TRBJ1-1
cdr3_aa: CASRAGAKFEAFF
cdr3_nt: TGTGCCAGCAGAGCCGGGGCAAAATTTGAAGCTTTCTTT

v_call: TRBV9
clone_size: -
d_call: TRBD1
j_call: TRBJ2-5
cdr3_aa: CASSPRQGQETQYF
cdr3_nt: TGTGCCAGCAGCCCAAGACAGGGACAAGAGACCCAGTACTTC

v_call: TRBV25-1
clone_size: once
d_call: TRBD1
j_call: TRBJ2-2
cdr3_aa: CASSAHSGTGIPGELFF
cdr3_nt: TGTGCCAGCAGTGCACATTCCGGGACAGGGATCCCCGGGGAGCTGTTTTTT

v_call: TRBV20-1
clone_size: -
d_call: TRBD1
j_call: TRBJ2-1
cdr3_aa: CSGQGYNEQFF
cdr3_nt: TGCAGCGGACAGGGGTACAATGAGCAGTTCTTC

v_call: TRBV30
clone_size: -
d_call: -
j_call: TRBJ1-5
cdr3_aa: CAWMAGVSGAQHF
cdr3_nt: TGTGCCTGGATGGCCGGGGTGTCGGGTGCCCAGCATTTT

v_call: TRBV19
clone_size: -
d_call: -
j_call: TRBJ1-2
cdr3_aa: CAGVLEYSGYGDTF
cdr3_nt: TGTGCCGGTGTCCTGGAGTATTCAGGCTATGGCGACACCTTC